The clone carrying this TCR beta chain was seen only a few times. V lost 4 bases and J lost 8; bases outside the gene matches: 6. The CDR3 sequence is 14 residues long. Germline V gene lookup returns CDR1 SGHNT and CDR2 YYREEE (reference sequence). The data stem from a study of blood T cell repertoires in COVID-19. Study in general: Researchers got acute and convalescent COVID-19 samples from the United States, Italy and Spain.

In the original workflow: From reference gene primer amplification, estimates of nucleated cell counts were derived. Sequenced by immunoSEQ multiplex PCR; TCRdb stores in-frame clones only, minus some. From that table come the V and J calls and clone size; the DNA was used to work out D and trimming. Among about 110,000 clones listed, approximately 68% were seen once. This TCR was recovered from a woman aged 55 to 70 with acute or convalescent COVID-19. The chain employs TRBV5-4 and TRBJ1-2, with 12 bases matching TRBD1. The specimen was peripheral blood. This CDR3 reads CASSPGQGARGYTF. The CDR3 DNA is TGTGCCAGCAGCCCGGGACAGGGGGCGCGGGGCTACACCTTC.